The clone carrying this T cell receptor beta chain has more than one count but fewer than ten. Its antigen is not identified. The source of the sample is a study of cytomegalovirus exposure and HLA in healthy donors. Overall study findings and caveats: V- and J-gene trimming of TCR beta was linked (in a later analysis) to a missense DCLRE1C variant.

V shed 6 bases, J shed 4 bases, and the junction held 9 bases outside the gene matches. The CDR3 sequence is 15 residues long. CDR1 and CDR2 (germline): MNHNY, SVGAGI (reference sequence). Primers for the PCR totalled 60 Vbeta and 13 Jbeta. Assay used: immunoSEQ multiplex PCR; TCRdb lists only in-frame clones, some missing. The sample carries about 94,000 clones, about 80% recorded once. This TCR derives from a man between 40 and 49 years old in good health and CMV-seropositive. The gene calls are TRBV6-6 and TRBJ1-2; TRBD1 agrees at 9 bases. The sequencing input was PBMCs. The CDR3 nucleotides are TGTGCCAGCAGGATGGACAGGGGCAAGAGCTATGGCTACACCTTC. Translating it yields CASRMDRGKSYGYTF.